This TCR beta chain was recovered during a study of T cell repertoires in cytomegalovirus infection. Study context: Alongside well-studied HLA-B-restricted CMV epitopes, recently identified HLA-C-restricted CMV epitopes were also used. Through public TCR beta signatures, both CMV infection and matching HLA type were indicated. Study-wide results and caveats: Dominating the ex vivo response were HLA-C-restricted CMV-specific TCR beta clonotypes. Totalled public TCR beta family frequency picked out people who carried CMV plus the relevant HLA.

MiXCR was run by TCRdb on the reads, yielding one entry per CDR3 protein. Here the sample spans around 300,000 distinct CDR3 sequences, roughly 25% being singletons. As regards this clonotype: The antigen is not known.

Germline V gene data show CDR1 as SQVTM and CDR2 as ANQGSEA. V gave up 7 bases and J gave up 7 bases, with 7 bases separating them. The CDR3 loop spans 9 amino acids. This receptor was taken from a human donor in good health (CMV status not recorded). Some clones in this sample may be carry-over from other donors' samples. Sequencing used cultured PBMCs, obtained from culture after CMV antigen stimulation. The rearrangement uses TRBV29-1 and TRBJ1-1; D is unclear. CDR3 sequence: CSAGLEAFF. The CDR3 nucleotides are TGCAGCGCCGGACTTGAAGCTTTCTTT.